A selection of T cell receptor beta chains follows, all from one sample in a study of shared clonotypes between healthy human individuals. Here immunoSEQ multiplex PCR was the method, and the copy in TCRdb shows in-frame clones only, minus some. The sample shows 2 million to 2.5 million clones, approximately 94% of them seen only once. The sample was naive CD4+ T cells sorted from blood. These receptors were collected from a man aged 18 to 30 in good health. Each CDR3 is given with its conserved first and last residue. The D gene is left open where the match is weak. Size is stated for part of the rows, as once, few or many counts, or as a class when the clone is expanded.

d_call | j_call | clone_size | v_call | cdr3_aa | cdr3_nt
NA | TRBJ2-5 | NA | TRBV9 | CASSVGLGERETQYF | TGTGCCAGCAGCGTAGGGCTCGGGGAGCGAGAGACCCAGTACTTC
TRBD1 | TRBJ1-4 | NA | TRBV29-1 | CSVEDRGLNEKLFF | TGCAGCGTAGAAGACAGGGGGCTTAATGAAAAACTGTTTTTT
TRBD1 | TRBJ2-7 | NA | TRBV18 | CASSGGQIYEQYF | TGTGCCAGCTCAGGGGGACAGATCTACGAGCAGTACTTC
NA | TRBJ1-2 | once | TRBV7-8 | CASSSLSPMAVSGYTF | TGTGCCAGCAGCTCCCTCTCCCCGATGGCCGTCAGTGGCTACACCTTC
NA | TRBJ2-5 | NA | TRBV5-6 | CASSLAPDGLETQYF | TGTGCCAGCAGCTTGGCCCCGGACGGATTAGAGACCCAGTACTTC
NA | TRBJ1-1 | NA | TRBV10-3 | CAIREGRDTGEAFF | TGTGCCATCAGGGAGGGCAGGGATACTGGTGAAGCTTTCTTT
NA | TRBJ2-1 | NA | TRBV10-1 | CASSESEPGEQFF | TGCGCCAGCAGTGAGTCTGAGCCCGGTGAGCAGTTCTTC
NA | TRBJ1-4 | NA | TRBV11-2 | CASSPIGPNEKLFF | TGTGCCAGCAGCCCGATAGGTCCTAATGAAAAACTGTTTTTT
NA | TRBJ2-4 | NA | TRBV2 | CASSYRAINDYKNIQYF | TGTGCCAGCAGTTACAGGGCCATAAACGATTATAAAAACATTCAGTACTTC
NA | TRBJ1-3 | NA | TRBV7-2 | CASSFDLPSGNTIYF | TGTGCCAGCAGCTTTGACCTACCCTCTGGAAACACCATATATTTT
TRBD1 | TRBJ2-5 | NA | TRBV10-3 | CAISEQRGTGETQYF | TGTGCCATCAGTGAGCAGAGGGGGACAGGAGAGACCCAGTACTTC
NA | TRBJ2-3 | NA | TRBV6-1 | CASSDGFRTDTQYF | TGTGCCAGCAGTGATGGGTTTAGAACAGATACGCAGTATTTT
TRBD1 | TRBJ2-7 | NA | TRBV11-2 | CASSLSGTGEEQYF | TGTGCCAGCAGCTTGTCGGGGACAGGGGAAGAGCAGTACTTC
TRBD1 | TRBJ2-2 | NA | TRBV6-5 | CASRKTGGLTGELFF | TGTGCCAGCAGAAAGACAGGGGGTCTGACCGGGGAGCTGTTTTTT
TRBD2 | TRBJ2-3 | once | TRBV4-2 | CASTSGGADTQYF | TGTGCCAGCACAAGCGGGGGGGCAGATACGCAGTATTTT
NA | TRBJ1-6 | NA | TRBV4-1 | CASSQDFQANSPLHF | TGCGCCAGCAGCCAAGATTTTCAGGCGAATTCACCCCTCCACTTT
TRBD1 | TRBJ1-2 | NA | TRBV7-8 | CASSPRKQGVLSGGYTF | TGTGCCAGCAGCCCGAGGAAACAGGGGGTCCTTTCTGGTGGCTACACCTTC
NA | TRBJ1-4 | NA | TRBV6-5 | CASSLSTGKGEKLFF | TGTGCCAGCAGCCTAAGCACAGGGAAAGGTGAAAAACTGTTTTTT
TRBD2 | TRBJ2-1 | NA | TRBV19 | CASREAGSSYNEQFF | TGTGCCAGTAGGGAAGCGGGGTCCTCCTACAATGAGCAGTTCTTC
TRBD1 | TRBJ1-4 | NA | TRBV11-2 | CASSWTGGGEKLFF | TGTGCCAGCAGCTGGACAGGGGGCGGTGAAAAACTGTTTTTT
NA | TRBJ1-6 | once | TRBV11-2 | CASNQAGSRGSPLHF | TGTGCCAGCAACCAAGCGGGGTCCCGTGGCTCACCCCTCCACTTT
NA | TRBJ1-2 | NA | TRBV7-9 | CASSGQGNLYGYTF | TGTGCCAGCTCCGGACAAGGGAACCTCTATGGCTACACCTTC
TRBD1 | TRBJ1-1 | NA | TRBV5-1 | CASSKGQEIPGAFF | TGCGCCAGCAGCAAGGGACAGGAGATCCCTGGGGCTTTCTTT
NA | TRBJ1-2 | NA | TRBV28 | CASSPGPNRSYGYTF | TGTGCCAGCAGTCCCGGACCCAATCGCTCCTATGGCTACACCTTC
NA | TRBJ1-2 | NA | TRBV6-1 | CASRQATYGYTF | TGTGCCAGCCGACAGGCGACCTATGGCTACACCTTC
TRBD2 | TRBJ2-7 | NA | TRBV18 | CASSPTSGRDEQYF | TGTGCCAGCTCACCGACTAGCGGGAGGGACGAGCAGTACTTC
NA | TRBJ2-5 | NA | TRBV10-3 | CAISAGSEETQYF | TGTGCCATCAGTGCCGGGAGCGAAGAGACCCAGTACTTC
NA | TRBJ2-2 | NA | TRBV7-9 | CASSLADPSKAGELFF | TGTGCCAGCAGCTTAGCAGATCCTAGCAAGGCCGGGGAGCTGTTTTTT
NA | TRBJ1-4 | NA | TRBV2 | CASNGGNNEKLFF | TGTGCCAGCAATGGAGGCAATAATGAAAAACTGTTTTTT
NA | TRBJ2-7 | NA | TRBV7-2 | CASSSRAGVNYEQYF | TGTGCCAGCAGCTCGAGGGCGGGCGTAAACTACGAGCAGTACTTC
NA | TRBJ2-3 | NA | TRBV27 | CASSLVGLTGEDTQYF | TGTGCCAGCAGTTTAGTCGGACTAACGGGGGAAGATACGCAGTATTTT
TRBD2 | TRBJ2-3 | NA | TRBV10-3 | CAIRSIGGGAGTDTQYF | TGTGCCATCAGGTCTATTGGCGGGGGGGCCGGCACAGATACGCAGTATTTT